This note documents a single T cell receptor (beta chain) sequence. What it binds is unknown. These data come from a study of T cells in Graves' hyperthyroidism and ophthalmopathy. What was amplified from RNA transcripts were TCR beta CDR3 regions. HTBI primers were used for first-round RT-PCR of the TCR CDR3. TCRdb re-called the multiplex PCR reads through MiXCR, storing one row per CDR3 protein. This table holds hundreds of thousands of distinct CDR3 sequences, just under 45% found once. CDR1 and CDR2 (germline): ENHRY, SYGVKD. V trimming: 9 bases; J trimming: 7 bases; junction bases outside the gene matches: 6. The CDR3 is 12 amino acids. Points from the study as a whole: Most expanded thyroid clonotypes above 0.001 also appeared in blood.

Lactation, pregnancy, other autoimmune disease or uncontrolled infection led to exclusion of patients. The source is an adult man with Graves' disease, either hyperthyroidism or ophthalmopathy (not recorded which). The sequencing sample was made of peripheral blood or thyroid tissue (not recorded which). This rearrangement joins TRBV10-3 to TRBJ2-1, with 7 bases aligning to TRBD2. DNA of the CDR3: TGTGCCATTAGACTAGCTGGGAATGAGCAGTTCTTC. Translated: CAIRLAGNEQFF.